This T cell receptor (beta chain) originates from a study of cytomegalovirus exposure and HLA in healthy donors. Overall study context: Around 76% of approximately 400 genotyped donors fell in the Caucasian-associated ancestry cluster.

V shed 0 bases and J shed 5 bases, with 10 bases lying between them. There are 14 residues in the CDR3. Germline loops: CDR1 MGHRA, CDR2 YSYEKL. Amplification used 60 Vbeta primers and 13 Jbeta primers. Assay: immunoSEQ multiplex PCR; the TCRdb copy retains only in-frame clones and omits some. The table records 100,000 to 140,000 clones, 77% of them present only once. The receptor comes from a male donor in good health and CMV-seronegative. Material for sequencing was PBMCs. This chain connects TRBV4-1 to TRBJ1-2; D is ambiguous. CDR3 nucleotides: TGCGCCAGCAGCCAAGAGCCCCGGGGTTATGGCTACACCTTC. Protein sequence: CASSQEPRGYGYTF.